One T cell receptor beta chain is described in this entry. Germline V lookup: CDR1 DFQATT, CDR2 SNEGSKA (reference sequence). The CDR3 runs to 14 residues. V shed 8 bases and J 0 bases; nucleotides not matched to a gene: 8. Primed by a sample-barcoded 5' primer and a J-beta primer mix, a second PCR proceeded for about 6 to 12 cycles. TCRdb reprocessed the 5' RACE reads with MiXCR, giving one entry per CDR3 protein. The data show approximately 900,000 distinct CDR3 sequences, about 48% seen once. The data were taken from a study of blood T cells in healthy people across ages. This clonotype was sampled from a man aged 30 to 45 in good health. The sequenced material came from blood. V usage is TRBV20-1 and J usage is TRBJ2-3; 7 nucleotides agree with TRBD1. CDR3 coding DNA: TGCAGTACTCCGCGACAGGGAAGCACAGATACGCAGTATTTT. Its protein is CSTPRQGSTDTQYF.